This is a list of T cell receptor beta chains from one sample in a study of ipilimumab plus nivolumab after autologous stem cell transplantation. Assay used: immunoSEQ multiplex PCR; TCRdb lists only in-frame clones, some missing. The repertoire consists of tens of thousands of clones, with 85% to 95% occurring once and the leading ten covering roughly 0.9%. Sequenced here: PBMCs, sampled in a trial of ipilimumab plus nivolumab as post-transplant consolidation. The receptors were sampled from a male donor with multiple myeloma. Both conserved end residues are part of each CDR3. Each record gives: CDR3 length, clone size, D gene, V gene, J gene, CDR3 protein, CDR3 DNA. The D gene is left open where the match is weak. Clone size is given for some rows only: seen once, a few or many times, or a class if the clone is expanded.

15	NA	NA	TRBV18	TRBJ1-1	CASSPEQGRNTEAFF	TGTGCCAGCTCACCTGAACAGGGCAGGAACACTGAAGCTTTCTTT
15	NA	NA	TRBV5-6	TRBJ1-2	CASSPETVANYGYTF	TGTGCCAGCAGCCCTGAGACGGTAGCTAACTATGGCTACACCTTC
14	NA	TRBD1	TRBV18	TRBJ1-1	CASSLIQGDTEAFF	TGTGCCAGCTCACTAATACAGGGGGACACTGAAGCTTTCTTT
13	NA	NA	TRBV27	TRBJ2-7	CASSYWGLLEQYF	TGTGCCAGCAGTTATTGGGGACTCCTCGAGCAGTACTTC
13	NA	TRBD1	TRBV11-2	TRBJ1-2	CASSSTGIYGYTF	TGTGCCAGCAGCTCGACAGGGATCTATGGCTACACCTTC
16	NA	TRBD1	TRBV11-2	TRBJ1-2	CASSLGPGQLNYGYTF	TGTGCCAGCAGCTTAGGGCCGGGACAGCTGAACTATGGCTACACCTTC
13	once	NA	TRBV29-1	TRBJ1-1	CSVGGGMNTEAFF	TGCAGCGTTGGTGGGGGGATGAACACTGAAGCTTTCTTT
17	NA	TRBD2	TRBV12-5	TRBJ2-1	CASGFLTGTSVNNEQFF	TGTGCTAGTGGTTTCCTAACCGGGACTAGCGTCAACAATGAGCAGTTCTTC
11	NA	NA	TRBV28	TRBJ1-2	CASTSRYGYTF	TGTGCCAGCACGAGTCGATATGGCTACACCTTC
16	NA	TRBD1	TRBV19	TRBJ2-6	CASSIETGHGANVLTF	TGTGCCAGTAGTATAGAGACAGGGCACGGGGCCAACGTCCTGACTTTC
15	NA	TRBD2	TRBV7-9	TRBJ2-1	CASSSGTSGRNEQFF	TGTGCCAGCAGCTCCGGGACTAGCGGAAGAAATGAGCAGTTCTTC
15	NA	NA	TRBV6-5	TRBJ2-1	CASSYRTELYNEQFF	TGTGCCAGCAGTTACCGGACAGAACTTTACAATGAGCAGTTCTTC
15	NA	TRBD2	TRBV27	TRBJ2-1	CASRTVAGGNNEQFF	TGTGCCAGCAGGACCGTAGCGGGAGGTAATAATGAGCAGTTCTTC
14	NA	NA	TRBV19	TRBJ2-6	CASSGGFGANVLTF	TGTGCCAGTAGTGGGGGCTTTGGGGCCAACGTCCTGACTTTC
15	NA	NA	TRBV7-2	TRBJ2-3	CASSPSRGSTDTQYF	TGTGCCAGCAGCCCATCTCGGGGTAGCACAGATACGCAGTATTTT
13	NA	TRBD1	TRBV4-1	TRBJ1-1	CASSRDRVSEAFF	TGCGCCAGCAGTCGGGACAGGGTATCTGAAGCTTTCTTT
14	NA	NA	TRBV27	TRBJ2-7	CASSSRASSYEQYF	TGTGCCAGCAGTTCAAGAGCGAGCTCCTACGAGCAGTACTTC
16	NA	NA	TRBV5-1	TRBJ2-5	CASSIDPTRIQETQYF	TGCGCCAGCAGCATTGACCCTACTAGGATACAAGAGACCCAGTACTTC
15	NA	TRBD2	TRBV7-6	TRBJ2-1	CASSSPGLANNEQFF	TGTGCCAGCAGCTCCCCGGGACTAGCGAACAATGAGCAGTTCTTC
16	once	NA	TRBV9	TRBJ2-1	CASSVVGRSSYNEQFF	TGTGCCAGCAGCGTAGTGGGCCGGAGCTCCTACAATGAGCAGTTCTTC
14	NA	NA	TRBV5-4	TRBJ2-3	CASSLGGRTDTQYF	TGTGCCAGCAGCCTCGGGGGGCGCACAGATACGCAGTATTTT
14	NA	NA	TRBV30	TRBJ1-6	CAWSVGGLLSPLHF	TGTGCCTGGAGTGTCGGGGGGTTACTGTCACCCCTCCACTTT
20	once	NA	TRBV21-1	TRBJ2-5	CASSKGRTSGRVNSWETQYF	TGTGCCAGCAGCAAAGGGAGGACTAGCGGGAGGGTTAACAGTTGGGAGACCCAGTACTTC
16	NA	TRBD2	TRBV7-3	TRBJ2-3	CASSFSGTSGTQAQYF	TGTGCCAGCAGCTTCTCCGGGACTAGCGGTACCCAGGCGCAGTATTTT
16	NA	TRBD2	TRBV7-9	TRBJ2-7	CASSPEGLAGEYEQYF	TGTGCCAGCAGCCCCGAGGGACTAGCGGGGGAGTACGAGCAGTACTTC
13	NA	TRBD2	TRBV15	TRBJ2-1	CATSRGLAEKQFF	TGTGCCACCAGCAGGGGACTAGCGGAGAAGCAGTTCTTC
14	few	NA	TRBV30	TRBJ1-1	CAWSVGQGNTEAFF	TGTGCCTGGAGTGTGGGGCAGGGGAACACTGAAGCTTTCTTT
18	NA	TRBD2	TRBV19	TRBJ2-1	CASTRTSGRMSSYNEQFF	TGTGCCAGTACCAGGACTAGCGGGAGGATGAGCTCCTACAATGAGCAGTTCTTC
16	NA	TRBD1	TRBV6-6	TRBJ2-7	CASSYSSGQPSYEQYF	TGTGCCAGCAGTTACTCGTCGGGACAGCCCTCCTACGAGCAGTACTTC
17	NA	TRBD2	TRBV4-1	TRBJ2-1	CASSPRLAGDGKNEQFF	TGCGCCAGCAGCCCGCGACTAGCGGGGGATGGTAAGAATGAGCAGTTCTTC
15	NA	TRBD1	TRBV19	TRBJ2-1	CASSPRDRGRGEQFF	TGTGCCAGTAGTCCCCGGGACAGGGGGCGTGGTGAGCAGTTCTTC
15	NA	NA	TRBV11-1	TRBJ1-3	CASSLGLPSGNTIYF	TGTGCCAGCAGCTTGGGATTACCCTCTGGAAACACCATATATTTT
13	NA	TRBD1	TRBV6-1	TRBJ1-5	CASNRGSGQPQHF	TGTGCCAGCAACAGGGGAAGCGGTCAGCCCCAGCATTTT
14	NA	TRBD1	TRBV7-2	TRBJ1-5	CASSPGQGRKPQHF	TGTGCCAGCAGCCCGGGACAGGGGAGGAAGCCCCAGCATTTT
12	NA	NA	TRBV5-1	TRBJ2-3	CASRRGGDTQYF	TGCGCCAGCAGACGAGGGGGAGATACGCAGTATTTT
15	NA	TRBD1	TRBV5-4	TRBJ2-2	CASTDLGTVAGELFF	TGTGCCAGCACCGACCTTGGGACAGTGGCCGGGGAGCTGTTTTTT
11	NA	TRBD1	TRBV20-1	TRBJ1-1	CSAQGGFSAFF	TGCAGTGCTCAGGGGGGGTTTTCAGCTTTCTTT
16	once	NA	TRBV11-2	TRBJ2-5	CASSSDLGRDKETQYF	TGTGCCAGCAGCTCAGATTTGGGCCGGGATAAAGAGACCCAGTACTTC
14	NA	NA	TRBV2	TRBJ2-6	CASNGGKGANVLTF	TGTGCCAGCAATGGGGGTAAAGGGGCCAACGTCCTGACTTTC
18	NA	TRBD1	TRBV7-9	TRBJ1-5	CASSYGTGGRYSNQPQHF	TGTGCCAGCAGCTATGGGACAGGGGGTCGCTATAGCAATCAGCCCCAGCATTTT
15	NA	TRBD2	TRBV5-1	TRBJ2-5	CASKSAGGPQETQYF	TGCGCCAGCAAGTCCGCGGGGGGACCACAAGAGACCCAGTACTTC
12	NA	NA	TRBV28	TRBJ1-2	CASSLMTSGHTF	TGTGCCAGCAGTTTAATGACTTCGGGACACACCTTC
11	NA	NA	TRBV28	TRBJ1-2	CATVYVYGYTF	TGTGCCACGGTCTATGTCTATGGCTACACCTTC
17	NA	TRBD2	TRBV15	TRBJ2-1	CATSSSFSGGPYNEQFF	TGTGCCACCAGCAGTTCCTTTAGCGGGGGGCCTTACAATGAGCAGTTCTTC
13	NA	TRBD2	TRBV29-1	TRBJ2-7	CSATSGTTYEQYF	TGCAGCGCAACTAGCGGGACAACCTACGAGCAGTACTTC
16	NA	TRBD2	TRBV7-9	TRBJ2-5	CASSLWAGGRQETQYF	TGTGCCAGCAGCTTATGGGCGGGGGGGCGACAAGAGACCCAGTACTTC